This T cell receptor (beta chain) was recovered during a study of response to subunit inactivated influenza vaccine. TCRdb re-analysed the RT-PCR reads in MiXCR, keeping a single row per CDR3 protein. The top ten clones hold approximately 14% of a sample with under 550,000 distinct CDR3 sequences, approximately 6.9% of them seen once. In this sample, this clonotype turned up a few times. Its antigen is currently unknown. The ends were cut back, 0 bases at V and 12 bases at J, with 14 bases in the middle. Germline V gives CDR1 SGHAT, CDR2 FQNNGV. This CDR3 contains 14 residues. Study conclusions and caveats: It was the authors' suggestion that each seasonal influenza vaccination recruits few new T cells.

This sequence was found in a man aged 45 to 70 who received an inactivated influenza vaccine. The chain carries TRBV11-2 and TRBJ1-4; possible D gene TRBD1, 6 bases. The sample in question was PBMCs from blood, obtained roughly 24 months after vaccination. The CDR3, as DNA: TGTGCCAGCAGCTTAGATCGATTAGGGGGGGAACTGTTTTTT. Amino acid sequence: CASSLDRLGGELFF.